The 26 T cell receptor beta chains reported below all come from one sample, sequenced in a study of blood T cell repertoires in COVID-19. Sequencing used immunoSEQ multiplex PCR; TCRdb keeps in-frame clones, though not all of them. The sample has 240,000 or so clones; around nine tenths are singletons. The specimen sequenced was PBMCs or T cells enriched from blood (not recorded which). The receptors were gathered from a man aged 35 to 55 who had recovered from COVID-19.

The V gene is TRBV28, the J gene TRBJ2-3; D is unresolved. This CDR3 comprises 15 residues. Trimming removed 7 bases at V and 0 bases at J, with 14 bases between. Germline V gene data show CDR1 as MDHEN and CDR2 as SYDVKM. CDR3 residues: CASTPGSASTDTQYF. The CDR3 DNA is TGTGCCAGCACCCCCGGCAGCGCTAGCACAGATACGCAGTATTTT.

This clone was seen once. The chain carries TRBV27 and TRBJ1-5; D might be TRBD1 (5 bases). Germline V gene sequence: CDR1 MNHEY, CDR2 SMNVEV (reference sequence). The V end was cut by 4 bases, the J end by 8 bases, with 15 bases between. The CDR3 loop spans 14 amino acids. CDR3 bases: TGTGCCAGCAGTTCCTACGGGGGATGGAAGCCCCAGCATTTT. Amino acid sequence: CASSSYGGWKPQHF.

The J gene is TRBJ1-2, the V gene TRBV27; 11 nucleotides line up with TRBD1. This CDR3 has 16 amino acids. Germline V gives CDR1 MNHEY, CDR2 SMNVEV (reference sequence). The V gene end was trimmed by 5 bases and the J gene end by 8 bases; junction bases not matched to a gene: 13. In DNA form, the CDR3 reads TGTGCCAGCAGTATTTTCCCCGGACAGGGGGCAAGAGGCTACACCTTC. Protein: CASSIFPGQGARGYTF.

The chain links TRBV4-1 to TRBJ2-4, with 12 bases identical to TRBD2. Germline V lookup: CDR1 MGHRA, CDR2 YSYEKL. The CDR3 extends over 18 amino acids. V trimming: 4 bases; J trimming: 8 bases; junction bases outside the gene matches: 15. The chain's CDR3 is CASSPGPTSGGGWDIQYF. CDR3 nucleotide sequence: TGCGCCAGCAGCCCCGGACCGACTAGCGGGGGAGGTTGGGACATTCAGTACTTC.

The DNA for the CDR3 is TGTGCCAGCAGCTACGGACTGACGAACACTGAAGCTTTCTTT. This translates into CASSYGLTNTEAFF. The chain is built from TRBV7-8 and TRBJ1-1; D unclear. V was trimmed by 4 bases and J by 1 base, leaving 10 bases between them. Germline V gene sequence: CDR1 SGHVS, CDR2 FQNEAQ. The CDR3 has 14 amino acids.

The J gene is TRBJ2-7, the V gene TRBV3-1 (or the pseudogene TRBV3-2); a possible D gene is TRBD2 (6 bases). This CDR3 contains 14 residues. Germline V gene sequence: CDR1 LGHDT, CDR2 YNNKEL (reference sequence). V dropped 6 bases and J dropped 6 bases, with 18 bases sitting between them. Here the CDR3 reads CASRASGSGVEQYF. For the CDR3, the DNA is TGTGCCAGCAGGGCGTCAGGGTCGGGGGTCGAGCAGTACTTC.

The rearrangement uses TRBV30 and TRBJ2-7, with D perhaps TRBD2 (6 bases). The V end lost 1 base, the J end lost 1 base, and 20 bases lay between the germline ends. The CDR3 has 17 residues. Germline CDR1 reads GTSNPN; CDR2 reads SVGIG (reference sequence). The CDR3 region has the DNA TGTGCCTGGAGTGACCTTACGGTAGCGGTGATATCCTACGAGCAGTACTTC. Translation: CAWSDLTVAVISYEQYF.

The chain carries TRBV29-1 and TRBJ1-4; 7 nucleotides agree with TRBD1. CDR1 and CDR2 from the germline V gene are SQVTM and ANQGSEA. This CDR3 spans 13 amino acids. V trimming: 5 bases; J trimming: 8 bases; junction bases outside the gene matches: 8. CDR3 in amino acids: CSVSTGVGEKLFF. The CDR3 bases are TGCAGCGTTTCCACAGGGGTGGGCGAAAAACTGTTTTTT.

The CDR3 protein is CASSLAGVPPLHF. The CDR3 coding sequence is TGTGCCAGCAGCTTAGCAGGGGTCCCACCCCTCCACTTT. The J gene is TRBJ1-6, the V gene TRBV7-2, with D possibly being TRBD1 (5 bases). This CDR3 is built from 13 residues. The V end lost 0 bases, the J end lost 11 bases, and 8 bases lay between the germline ends. Germline loops: CDR1 SGHTA, CDR2 FQGNSA.

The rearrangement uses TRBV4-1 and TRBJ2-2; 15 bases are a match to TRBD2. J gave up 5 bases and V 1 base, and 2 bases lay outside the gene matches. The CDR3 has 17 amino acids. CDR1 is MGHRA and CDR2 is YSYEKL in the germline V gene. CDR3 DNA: TGCGCCAGCAGCCAAGGGGGACTAGCGGGAGGAACCGGGGAGCTGTTTTTT. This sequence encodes CASSQGGLAGGTGELFF.

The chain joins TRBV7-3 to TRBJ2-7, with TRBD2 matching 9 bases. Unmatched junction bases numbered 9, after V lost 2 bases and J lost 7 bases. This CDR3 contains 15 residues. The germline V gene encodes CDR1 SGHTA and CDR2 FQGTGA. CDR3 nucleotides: TGTGCCAGCAGCTTATTCGCGGGAGGGCTTGAGGAGCAGTACTTC. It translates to CASSLFAGGLEEQYF.

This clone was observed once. DNA of the CDR3: TGTGCCAGCGTCCAGGACCCCGGGATATCCTACGAGCAGTACTTC. Its protein is CASVQDPGISYEQYF. This chain joins TRBV28 and TRBJ2-7; the D gene is possibly TRBD2 (5 bases). CDR1 is MDHEN and CDR2 is SYDVKM in the germline V gene. The ends were cut back, 8 bases at V and 1 base at J, with 18 bases in the middle. The CDR3 loop spans 15 amino acids.

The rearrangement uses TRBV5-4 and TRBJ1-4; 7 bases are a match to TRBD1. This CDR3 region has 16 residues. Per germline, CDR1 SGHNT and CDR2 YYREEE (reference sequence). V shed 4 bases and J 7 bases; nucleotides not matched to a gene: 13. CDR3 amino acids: CASSIARGHGGEKLFF. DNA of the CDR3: TGTGCCAGCAGCATCGCTAGGGGGCACGGTGGTGAAAAACTGTTTTTT.

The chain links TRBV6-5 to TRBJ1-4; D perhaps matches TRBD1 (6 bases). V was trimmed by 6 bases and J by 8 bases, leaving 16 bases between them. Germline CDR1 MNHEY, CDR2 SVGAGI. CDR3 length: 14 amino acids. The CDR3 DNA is TGTGCCAGCAGCCAACAGGGAATGGGGGAAAAACTGTTTTTT. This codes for CASSQQGMGEKLFF.

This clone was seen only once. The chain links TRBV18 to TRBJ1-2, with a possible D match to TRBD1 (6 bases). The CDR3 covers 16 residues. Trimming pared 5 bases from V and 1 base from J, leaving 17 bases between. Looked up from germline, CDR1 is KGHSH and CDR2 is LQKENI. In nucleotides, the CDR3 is TGTGCCAGCTCATCCGCCCGCCGACAGGTTAACTATGGCTACACCTTC. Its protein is CASSSARRQVNYGYTF.

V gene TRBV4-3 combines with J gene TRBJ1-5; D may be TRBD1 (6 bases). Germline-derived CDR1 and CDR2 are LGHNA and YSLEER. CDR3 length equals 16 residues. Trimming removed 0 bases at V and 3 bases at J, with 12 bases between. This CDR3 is CASSQDLGQINQPQHF. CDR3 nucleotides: TGCGCCAGCAGCCAAGACCTCGGACAGATCAATCAGCCCCAGCATTTT.

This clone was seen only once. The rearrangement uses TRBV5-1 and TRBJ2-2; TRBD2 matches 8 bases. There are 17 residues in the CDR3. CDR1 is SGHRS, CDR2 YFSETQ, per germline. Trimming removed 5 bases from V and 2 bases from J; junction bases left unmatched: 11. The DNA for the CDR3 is TGCGCCAGCAGTACGGGGGGGATACCTTATAACACCGGGGAGCTGTTTTTT. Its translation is CASSTGGIPYNTGELFF.

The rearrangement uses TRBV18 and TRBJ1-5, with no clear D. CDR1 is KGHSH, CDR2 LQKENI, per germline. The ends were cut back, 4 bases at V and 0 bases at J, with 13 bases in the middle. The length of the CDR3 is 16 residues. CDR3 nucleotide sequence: TGTGCCAGCTCACGCGGACTGGACTATAGCAATCAGCCCCAGCATTTT. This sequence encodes CASSRGLDYSNQPQHF.

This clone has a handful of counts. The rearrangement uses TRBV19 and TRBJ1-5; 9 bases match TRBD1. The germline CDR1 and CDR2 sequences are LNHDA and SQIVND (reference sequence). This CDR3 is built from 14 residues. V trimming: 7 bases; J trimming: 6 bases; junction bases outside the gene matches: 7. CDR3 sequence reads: CASTKQGAGQPQHF. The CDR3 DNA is TGTGCCAGTACTAAACAGGGGGCAGGTCAGCCCCAGCATTTT.

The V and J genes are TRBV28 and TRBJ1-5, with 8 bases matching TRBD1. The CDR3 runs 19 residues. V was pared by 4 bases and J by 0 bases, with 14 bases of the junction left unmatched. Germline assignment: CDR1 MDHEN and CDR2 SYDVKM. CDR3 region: CASSYSPGTGSLSNQPQHF. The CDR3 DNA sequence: TGTGCCAGCAGTTACTCACCCGGGACAGGCTCCCTTAGCAATCAGCCCCAGCATTTT.

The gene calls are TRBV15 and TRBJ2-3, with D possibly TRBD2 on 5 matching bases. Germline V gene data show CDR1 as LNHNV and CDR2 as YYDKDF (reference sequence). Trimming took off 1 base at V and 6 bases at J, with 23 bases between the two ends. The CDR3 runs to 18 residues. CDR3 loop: CATSRGWGEGAFEDTQYF. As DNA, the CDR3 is TGTGCCACCAGCAGAGGGTGGGGAGAGGGAGCGTTTGAGGATACGCAGTATTTT.

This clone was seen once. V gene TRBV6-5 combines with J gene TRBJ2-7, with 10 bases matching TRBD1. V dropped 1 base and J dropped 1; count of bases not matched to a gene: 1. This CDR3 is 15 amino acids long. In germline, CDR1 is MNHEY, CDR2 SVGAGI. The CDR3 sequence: CASSYLGQGSYEQYF. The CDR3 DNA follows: TGTGCCAGCAGTTACTTGGGACAGGGGTCCTACGAGCAGTACTTC.

Here the CDR3 DNA reads TGCAGCGTTGAACCTGACAGGGGTGAGACCCAGTACTTC. Translated, it gives CSVEPDRGETQYF. This chain links TRBV29-1 with TRBJ2-5; 8 bases fit TRBD1. Trimming removed 2 bases from V and 5 bases from J; junction bases left unmatched: 4. CDR1 SQVTM and CDR2 ANQGSEA come from the germline V gene. This CDR3 region has 13 residues. Full variable domain (rest looked up from reference TRBV29-1 and TRBJ2-5): SAVISQKPSRDICQRGTSLTIQCQVDSQVTMMFWYRQQPGQSLTLIATANQGSEATYESGFVIDKFPISRPNLTFSTLTVSNMSPEDSSIYLCSVEPDRGETQYFGPGTRLLVL.

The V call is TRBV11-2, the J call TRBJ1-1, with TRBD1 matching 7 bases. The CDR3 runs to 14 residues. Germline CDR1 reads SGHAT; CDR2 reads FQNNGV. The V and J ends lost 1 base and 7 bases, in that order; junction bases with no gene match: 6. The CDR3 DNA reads TGTGCCAGCAGCTTAGTTCCCAGGGGGAATGAAGCTTTCTTT. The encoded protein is CASSLVPRGNEAFF.

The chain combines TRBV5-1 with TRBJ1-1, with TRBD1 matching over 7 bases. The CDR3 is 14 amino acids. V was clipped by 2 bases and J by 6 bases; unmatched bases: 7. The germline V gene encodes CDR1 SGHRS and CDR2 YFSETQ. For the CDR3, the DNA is TGCGCCAGCAGCTTTACCGGGACAGACCCTGAAGCTTTCTTT. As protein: CASSFTGTDPEAFF.

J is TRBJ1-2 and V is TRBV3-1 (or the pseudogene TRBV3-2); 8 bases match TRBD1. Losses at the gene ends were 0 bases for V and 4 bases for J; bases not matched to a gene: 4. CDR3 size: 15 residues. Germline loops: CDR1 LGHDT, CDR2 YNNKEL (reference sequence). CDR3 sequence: CASSQDTGGSYGYTF. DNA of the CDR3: TGTGCCAGCAGCCAAGATACAGGGGGGTCCTATGGCTACACCTTC.